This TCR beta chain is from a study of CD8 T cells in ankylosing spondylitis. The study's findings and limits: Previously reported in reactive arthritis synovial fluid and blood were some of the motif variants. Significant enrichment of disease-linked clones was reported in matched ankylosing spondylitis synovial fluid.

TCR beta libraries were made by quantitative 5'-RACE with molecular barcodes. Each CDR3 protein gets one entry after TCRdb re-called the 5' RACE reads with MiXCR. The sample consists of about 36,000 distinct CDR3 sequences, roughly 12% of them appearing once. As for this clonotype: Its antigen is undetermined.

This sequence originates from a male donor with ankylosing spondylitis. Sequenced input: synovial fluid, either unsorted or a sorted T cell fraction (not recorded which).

The CDR3 region has the DNA TGTGCCAGCGGGTATTTCCCAGAGACCCAGTACTTC. The encoded protein is CASGYFPETQYF. V usage is TRBV3-1 and J usage is TRBJ2-5; no clear D. Trimming stripped 8 bases from V and 4 bases from J, with 11 bases between. The CDR3 runs to 12 residues. Germline-derived CDR1 and CDR2 are LGHDT and YNNKEL (reference sequence).